Here is one TCR beta chain with its context. TCRdb re-analysed the 5' RACE reads in MiXCR, keeping a single row per CDR3 protein. The sample holds about 300,000 distinct CDR3 sequences, approximately 10% seen once. The sample belongs to a study of T cells after yellow fever vaccination. Per germline, CDR1 MNHEY and CDR2 SVGAGI. The V segment lost 0 bases and the J segment 3 bases; nucleotides outside the gene matches: 5. The CDR3 is 15 residues long. The sample here was CD4+ T cells sorted from PBMCs, taken 5 days after the yellow fever booster vaccination. The sequence derives from a man aged 18 to 29 who received the YFV17D yellow fever vaccine. V usage is TRBV6-5 and J usage is TRBJ2-7; 7 bases map to TRBD1. The CDR3 sequence: CASSYSSRQGYEQYF. DNA for the CDR3: TGTGCCAGCAGTTACTCCTCGAGACAGGGCTACGAGCAGTACTTC.